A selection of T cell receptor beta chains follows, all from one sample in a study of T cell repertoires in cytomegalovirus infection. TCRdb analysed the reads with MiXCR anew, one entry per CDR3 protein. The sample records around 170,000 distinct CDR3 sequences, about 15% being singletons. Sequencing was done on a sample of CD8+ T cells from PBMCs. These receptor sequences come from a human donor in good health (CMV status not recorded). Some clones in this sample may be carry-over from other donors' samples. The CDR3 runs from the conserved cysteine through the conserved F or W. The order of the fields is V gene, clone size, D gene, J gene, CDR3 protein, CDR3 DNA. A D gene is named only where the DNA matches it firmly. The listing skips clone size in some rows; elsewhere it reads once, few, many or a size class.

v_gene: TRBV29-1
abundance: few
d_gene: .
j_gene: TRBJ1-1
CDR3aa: CSVEVGSAFF
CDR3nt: TGCAGCGTTGAAGTGGGTTCGGCTTTCTTT

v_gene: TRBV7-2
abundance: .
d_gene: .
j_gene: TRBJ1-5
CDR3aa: CASSAGGWASNQPQHF
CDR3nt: TGTGCCAGCAGCGCCGGGGGTTGGGCTAGCAATCAGCCCCAGCATTTT

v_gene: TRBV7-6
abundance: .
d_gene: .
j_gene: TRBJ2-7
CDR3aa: CASSTGGGRTYEQYF
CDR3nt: TGTGCCAGCAGCACAGGAGGGGGACGGACCTACGAGCAGTACTTC

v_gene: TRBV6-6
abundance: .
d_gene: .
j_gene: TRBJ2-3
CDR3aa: CASSQRAGGDTQYF
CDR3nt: TGTGCCAGCAGTCAAAGGGCCGGTGGAGATACGCAGTATTTT

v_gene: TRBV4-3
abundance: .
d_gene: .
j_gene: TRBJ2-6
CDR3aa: CASSQEVTTRAVVLTF
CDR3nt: TGCGCCAGCAGCCAAGAGGTGACGACCCGGGCCGTCGTCCTGACTTTC

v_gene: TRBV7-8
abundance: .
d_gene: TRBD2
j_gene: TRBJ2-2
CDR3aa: CASSLYTSGGNTGELFF
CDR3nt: TGTGCCAGCAGCTTATACACTAGCGGGGGCAACACCGGGGAGCTGTTTTTT

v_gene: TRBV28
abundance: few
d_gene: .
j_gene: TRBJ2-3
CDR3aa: CASIDPRKHQYF
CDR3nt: TGTGCCAGCATTGATCCCCGGAAACACCAGTATTTT

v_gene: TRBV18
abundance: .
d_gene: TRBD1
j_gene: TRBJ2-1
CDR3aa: CASSPRTGGGYNEQFF
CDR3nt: TGTGCCAGCTCACCACGGACAGGGGGAGGGTACAATGAGCAGTTCTTC

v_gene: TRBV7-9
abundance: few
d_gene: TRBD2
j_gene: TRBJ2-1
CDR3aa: CASSLPAGEGNEQFF
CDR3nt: TGTGCCAGCAGCTTACCAGCGGGAGAAGGGAATGAGCAGTTCTTC

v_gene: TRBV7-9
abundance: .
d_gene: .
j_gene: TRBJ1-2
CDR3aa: CASSLVDSASYGYTF
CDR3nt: TGTGCCAGCAGCTTAGTAGACAGTGCCTCTTATGGCTACACCTTC